Given below is one T cell receptor beta chain in context. This sample stems from a study of blood T cell repertoires in COVID-19. The method was immunoSEQ multiplex PCR; TCRdb's version includes in-frame clones alone and lacks a portion of them. The sample carries fewer than 700,000 clones, roughly nine tenths recorded once. V dropped 7 bases and J dropped 3; count of bases not matched to a gene: 9. The CDR3 is 14 residues long. Germline assignment: CDR1 SGHAT and CDR2 FQDESV (reference sequence). This TCR came from a woman aged 45-65 years with COVID-19, enrolled during active disease. Sequencing was carried out using peripheral blood. V and J are TRBV11-1 and TRBJ2-7, with 7 bases that match TRBD2. The CDR3 DNA is TGTGCCAGCACCCAAGGGAGGGGCTACTACGAGCAGTACTTC. This codes for CASTQGRGYYEQYF.